Below are 18 T cell receptor beta chains sequenced from a single sample in a study of cytomegalovirus exposure and HLA in healthy donors. Vbeta (60) and Jbeta (13) primers were used in the PCR. TCRdb keeps only in-frame clones here, not all; method: immunoSEQ multiplex PCR. The specimen's table records 95,000 to 150,000 clones. The sample taken for sequencing was PBMCs. The source of these receptors is a man aged 18 to 30 in good health and CMV-seronegative.

This chain links TRBV19 with TRBJ1-1; 9 bases line up with TRBD1. J gave up 10 bases and V 0 bases, and 0 bases lay outside the gene matches. This CDR3 comprises 12 residues. Germline V gives CDR1 LNHDA, CDR2 SQIVND (reference sequence). CDR3 region: CASSIETGGAFF. In nucleotides, the CDR3 is TGTGCCAGTAGTATAGAGACAGGGGGAGCTTTCTTT.

The V call is TRBV7-6, the J call TRBJ2-6; D gene uncertain. The CDR3 has 17 amino acids. Germline lookup yields CDR1 SGHVS and CDR2 FNYEAQ. Trimming took 3 bases from V and 2 from J, leaving 14 bases between them. CDR3 sequence (DNA): TGTGCCAGCAGCTTCGGTGCTGGGCCCCCTGGGGCCAACGTCCTGACTTTC. Amino acids: CASSFGAGPPGANVLTF. Using reference TRBV7-6 and TRBJ2-6 for the parts outside the CDR3, the full variable domain is GAGVSQSPRYKVTKRGQDVALRCDPISGHVSLYWYRQALGQGPEFLTYFNYEAQQDKSGLPNDRFSAERPEGSISTLTIQRTEQRDSAMYRCASSFGAGPPGANVLTFGAGSRLTVL.

This chain connects TRBV27 to TRBJ2-7, with 10 bases aligning to TRBD1. The CDR3 covers 14 residues. J lost 6 bases, V lost 5 bases, and 7 bases had no gene match. Germline-derived CDR1 and CDR2 are MNHEY and SMNVEV (reference sequence). In DNA form, the CDR3 reads TGTGCCAGCAGTCGGGACAGGGGATTCGGCGAGCAGTACTTC. Translation gives CASSRDRGFGEQYF.

V and J are TRBV6-1 and TRBJ1-6; a possible D gene is TRBD1 (5 bases). V dropped 4 bases and J dropped 8 bases, with 12 bases sitting between them. This CDR3 is built from 14 residues. The germline CDR1 and CDR2 sequences are MNHNS and SASEGT. CDR3 amino acids: CASSANQGHSPLHF. As DNA, the CDR3 is TGTGCCAGCAGTGCAAACCAGGGTCATTCACCCCTCCACTTT.

The chain joins TRBV5-5 to TRBJ2-3, with D maybe TRBD2 (5 bases). The V end was cut by 4 bases, the J end by 3 bases, with 15 bases between. The germline CDR1 and CDR2 sequences are SGHKS and YYEKEE (reference sequence). This CDR3 contains 15 residues. The chain's CDR3 is CASSATLAPTDTQYF. DNA for the CDR3: TGTGCCAGCAGCGCTACGCTAGCTCCGACAGATACGCAGTATTTT.

The chain joins TRBV20-1 to TRBJ1-2; D remains ambiguous. Between the trimmed V and J ends, which lost 5 bases and 4 bases, there was a span of 8 bases. Per germline, CDR1 DFQATT and CDR2 SNEGSKA (reference sequence). This CDR3 has 11 amino acids. The CDR3 region has the DNA TGCAGTGCTCACAGCTTCTATGGCTACACCTTC. Residues: CSAHSFYGYTF.

The J gene is TRBJ1-5, the V gene TRBV27; D is possibly TRBD1 (5 bases). Germline CDR1 MNHEY, CDR2 SMNVEV (reference sequence). This CDR3 region has 14 residues. Trimming stripped 2 bases from V and 7 bases from J, with 12 bases between. The chain's CDR3 is CASSLLGAEQPQHF. The CDR3 DNA reads as TGTGCCAGCAGTTTACTAGGGGCGGAACAGCCCCAGCATTTT.

The rearrangement joins TRBV29-1 to TRBJ1-1; perhaps TRBD1 as D (5 bases). Trimming took 7 bases from V and 1 from J, leaving 13 bases between them. The CDR3 is 13 amino acids. In germline, CDR1 is SQVTM, CDR2 ANQGSEA. The CDR3 region has the DNA TGCAGCGCGCTGGCACAGGCGAACACTGAAGCTTTCTTT. Translated: CSALAQANTEAFF.

The rearrangement uses TRBV30 and TRBJ1-1; unclear D gene. The CDR3 has 13 residues. Germline-derived CDR1 and CDR2 are GTSNPN and SVGIG (reference sequence). The V gene lost 4 bases and the J gene lost 1 base, with 10 bases spanning the gap. The CDR3 protein is CAWMYRGNTEAFF. The CDR3 DNA sequence: TGTGCCTGGATGTATCGGGGGAACACTGAAGCTTTCTTT.

The chain combines TRBV7-9 with TRBJ1-1; D is unclear. V was pared by 1 base and J by 3 bases, with 6 bases between. This CDR3 contains 13 residues. The germline CDR1 and CDR2 sequences are SEHNR and FQNEAQ (reference sequence). CDR3 amino acids: CASSLELHTEAFF. In DNA, the CDR3 is TGTGCCAGCAGCTTAGAACTGCACACTGAAGCTTTCTTT.

This rearrangement joins TRBV10-1 to TRBJ1-2; no clear D gene. V was cut by 4 bases and J by 1 base, with 10 bases left in between. The CDR3 runs 14 residues. Germline V gene sequence: CDR1 WNHNN, CDR2 SYGVQD (reference sequence). The CDR3 sequence: CASSVSRGNYGYTF. DNA for the CDR3: TGCGCCAGCAGTGTGTCCCGGGGTAACTATGGCTACACCTTC.

The chain recombines TRBV9 with TRBJ1-1, with TRBD1 matching over 7 bases. This CDR3 spans 14 amino acids. Unmatched junction bases numbered 9, after V lost 0 bases and J lost 10 bases. CDR1 and CDR2 (germline): SGDLS, YYNGEE. CDR3 amino acids: CASSVVQPQGPAFF. Written as DNA, the CDR3 is TGTGCCAGCAGCGTAGTCCAGCCACAGGGGCCAGCTTTCTTT.

This sequence joins TRBV19 and TRBJ2-3; TRBD2 agrees at 10 bases. Germline values: CDR1 LNHDA, CDR2 SQIVND (reference sequence). The CDR3 has 13 residues. The ends lost 4 bases at V and 9 bases at J; junction bases unmatched: 4. The CDR3: CASSTLAGATQYF. For the CDR3, the DNA is TGTGCCAGTAGTACCCTAGCGGGAGCCACGCAGTATTTT.

The chain carries TRBV14 and TRBJ1-3; the D is unclear. V lost 2 bases and J 0 bases, leaving 8 bases between the germline ends. The CDR3 is made up of 15 amino acids. Germline loops: CDR1 SGHDN, CDR2 FVKESK. For the CDR3, the DNA is TGTGCCAGCAGCCAACGCCAGAACTCTGGAAACACCATATATTTT. As protein: CASSQRQNSGNTIYF.

The chain is built from TRBV5-1 and TRBJ1-4, with 11 bases identical to TRBD1. CDR1 is SGHRS and CDR2 is YFSETQ in the germline V gene. With V trimmed by 4 bases and J by 4 bases, 9 bases remained unmatched. The CDR3 sequence is 17 residues long. In DNA, the CDR3 is TGCGCCAGCAGCCCAGGACAGGGGGCGGTTTTTAATGAAAAACTGTTTTTT. Translating it yields CASSPGQGAVFNEKLFF.

In DNA form, the CDR3 reads TGTGCCAGCAGCTCATCCGGGACTAGCAGTGAGCAGTTCTTC. Translating gives CASSSSGTSSEQFF. This chain connects TRBV7-9 to TRBJ2-1, with 9 nucleotides matching TRBD2. The CDR3 has 14 residues. Germline lookup yields CDR1 SEHNR and CDR2 FQNEAQ (reference sequence). Trimming at V came to 4 bases and at J to 9 bases, leaving 7 bases not matched to a gene.

The chain employs TRBV4-2 and TRBJ2-1, with TRBD2 identical over 11 bases. Germline loops: CDR1 LGHNA, CDR2 YNFKEQ. V was pared by 5 bases and J by 8 bases, with 5 bases of the junction left unmatched. CDR3 length: 14 amino acids. The CDR3 coding sequence is TGTGCCAGCAGCGAACTAGCGGGGGTCGATGAGCAGTTCTTC. This sequence encodes CASSELAGVDEQFF.

The CDR3 nucleotides are TGCAGCGTTGGGGGAGGGGAGAAACTGTTTTTT. Its protein product is CSVGGGEKLFF. The chain combines TRBV29-1 with TRBJ1-4; weak D call: TRBD1 (5 bases). Per germline, CDR1 SQVTM and CDR2 ANQGSEA. V gave up 4 bases and J gave up 11 bases, with 11 bases separating them. The CDR3 runs 11 residues.